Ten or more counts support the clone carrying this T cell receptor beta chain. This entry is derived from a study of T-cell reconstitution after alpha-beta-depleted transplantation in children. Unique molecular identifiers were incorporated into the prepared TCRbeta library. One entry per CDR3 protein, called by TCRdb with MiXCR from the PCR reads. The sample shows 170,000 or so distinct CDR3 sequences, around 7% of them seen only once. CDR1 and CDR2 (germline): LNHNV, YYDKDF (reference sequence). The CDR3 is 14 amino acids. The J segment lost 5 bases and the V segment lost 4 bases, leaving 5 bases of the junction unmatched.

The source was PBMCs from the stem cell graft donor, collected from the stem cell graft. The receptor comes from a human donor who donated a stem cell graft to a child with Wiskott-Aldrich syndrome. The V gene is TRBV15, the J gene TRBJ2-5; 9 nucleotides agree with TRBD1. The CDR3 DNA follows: TGTGCCACCAGCACAGGGACAGGGAGTGAGACCCAGTACTTC. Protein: CATSTGTGSETQYF. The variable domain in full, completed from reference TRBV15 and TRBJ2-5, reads DAMVIQNPRYQVTQFGKPVTLSCSQTLNHNVMYWYQQKSSQAPKLLFHYYDKDFNNEADTPDNFQSRRPNTSFCFLDIRSPGLGDTAMYLCATSTGTGSETQYFGPGTRLLVL.